Presented here are 28 T cell receptor beta chains from one specimen sequenced in a study of shared clonotypes between healthy human individuals. Selected positively for CCR7 and CD45RO-negative, naive CD8 cells excluded terminally differentiated effector memory CD45RA+ cells. Here immunoSEQ multiplex PCR was the method, and the copy in TCRdb shows in-frame clones only, minus some. The sample shows about 580,000 clones, 98% of them seen only once. Material: naive CD8+ T cells sorted from blood. Receptor source: a man under 40 in good health.

The chain has TRBV13 and TRBJ2-2; the D gene is possibly TRBD2 (5 bases). V was cut by 2 bases and J by 8 bases, with 12 bases left in between. CDR1 and CDR2 (germline): PRHDT, FYEKMQ (reference sequence). The CDR3 contains 14 residues. CDR3 nucleotides: TGTGCCAGCAGCTTAAACCGGGGATGGGGGGAGCTGTTTTTT. Translating gives CASSLNRGWGELFF.

This chain connects TRBV28 to TRBJ2-7, with TRBD1 as a possible D gene (5 bases). From germline, CDR1 is MDHEN and CDR2 SYDVKM. CDR3 length: 16 amino acids. Between the trimmed V and J ends, which lost 4 bases and 0 bases, there was a span of 16 bases. CDR3 loop: CASSSLDRVNSYEQYF. CDR3 nucleotide sequence: TGTGCCAGCAGTTCATTAGACAGAGTCAACTCCTACGAGCAGTACTTC. The full variable domain, completed using reference TRBV28 and TRBJ2-7, is DVKVTQSSRYLVKRTGEKVFLECVQDMDHENMFWYRQDPGLGLRLIYFSYDVKMKEKGDIPEGYSVSREKKERFSLILESASTNQTSMYLCASSSLDRVNSYEQYFGPGTRLTVT.

As to this clone: The sample holds other DNA sequences that translate to the same CDR3. The V and J genes are TRBV11-2 and TRBJ2-1; unclear D gene. The germline gives CDR1 SGHAT, CDR2 FQNNGV. Between the trimmed V and J ends, which lost 3 bases and 10 bases, there was a span of 10 bases. The CDR3 runs to 12 residues. CDR3 residues: CASSFSGNEQFF. CDR3 coding DNA: TGTGCCAGCAGCTTTAGTGGGAACGAGCAGTTCTTC.

The chain couples TRBV6-6 to TRBJ2-1; 9 bases agree with TRBD2. V trimming: 4 bases; J trimming: 9 bases; junction bases outside the gene matches: 10. CDR3 size: 15 residues. Germline values: CDR1 MNHNY, CDR2 SVGAGI (reference sequence). CDR3 residues: CASSFVAGDIGEQFF. Written as DNA, the CDR3 is TGTGCCAGCAGTTTCGTAGCGGGAGATATAGGTGAGCAGTTCTTC.

This chain uses TRBV28 with TRBJ1-3; D ambiguous. The V and J ends lost 6 bases and 4 bases respectively, with 10 bases between them. Germline V gives CDR1 MDHEN, CDR2 SYDVKM. This CDR3 has 13 amino acids. The CDR3 DNA sequence: TGTGCCAGCAGCTCGGTAGCAGGAAACACCATATATTTT. Protein product: CASSSVAGNTIYF.

This chain joins TRBV6-6 and TRBJ2-4; 7 positions match TRBD2. The CDR3 runs to 15 residues. Germline CDR1 and CDR2: MNHNY and SVGAGI (reference sequence). V dropped 0 bases and J dropped 8; count of bases not matched to a gene: 7. The chain's CDR3 is CASSYSRTRADIQYF. The CDR3 DNA reads TGTGCCAGCAGTTACTCCAGGACTAGGGCGGACATTCAGTACTTC.

The DNA for the CDR3 is TGTGCCAGCAGCTCGACAAAGGATAGGGAAAAACTGTTTTTT. This codes for CASSSTKDREKLFF. This chain joins TRBV7-9 and TRBJ1-4; D ambiguous. This CDR3 comprises 14 residues. With 4 bases removed from V and 8 bases from J, the gap between germline ends came to 14 bases. In germline, CDR1 is SEHNR, CDR2 FQNEAQ (reference sequence).

The V gene is TRBV5-1, the J gene TRBJ2-7; possibly TRBD2 for D (5 bases). CDR1 and CDR2 (germline): SGHRS, YFSETQ. The CDR3 sequence is 12 residues long. V gave up 4 bases and J gave up 4 bases, with 9 bases separating them. Here the CDR3 reads CASSVGGYEQYF. In nucleotides, the CDR3 is TGCGCCAGCAGCGTCGGCGGGTACGAGCAGTACTTC.

The V and J genes are TRBV5-1 and TRBJ2-1; 11 nucleotides match TRBD2. V lost 4 bases to trimming and J lost 0 bases; unmatched junction nucleotides: 9. The germline V gene encodes CDR1 SGHRS and CDR2 YFSETQ. This CDR3 has 18 residues. The CDR3 protein is CASSPGLAEPSSYNEQFF. CDR3 nucleotides: TGCGCCAGCAGCCCGGGACTAGCGGAACCGAGCTCCTACAATGAGCAGTTCTTC.

J is TRBJ1-1 and V is TRBV29-1; D unresolved. Germline V CDR1 and CDR2: SQVTM, ANQGSEA. The CDR3 spans 13 residues. V lost 1 base, J lost 5 bases, and 11 bases lay in between. CDR3 region: CSVEVAFNTEAFF. DNA of the CDR3: TGCAGCGTTGAAGTAGCGTTTAATACTGAAGCTTTCTTT.

In its sample, this clone was seen once. The CDR3 DNA sequence: TGTGCCAGCAGCTTAGAATTCGGCGGGAGTACCTACGAGCAGTACTTC. Its translation: CASSLEFGGSTYEQYF. The chain carries TRBV7-8 and TRBJ2-7, with 7 positions matching TRBD2. The ends lost 1 base at V and 2 bases at J; junction bases unmatched: 8. The CDR3 is made up of 16 amino acids. Germline V gene sequence: CDR1 SGHVS, CDR2 FQNEAQ.

The genes are TRBV7-9 and TRBJ2-3; D ambiguous. V lost 5 bases, J lost 6 bases, and 9 bases lay in between. The CDR3 loop spans 12 amino acids. From germline, CDR1 is SEHNR and CDR2 FQNEAQ (reference sequence). Here the CDR3 DNA reads TGTGCCAGCAGCCTCTACTCCGATACGCAGTATTTT. Its protein is CASSLYSDTQYF. The variable domain in full, completed from reference TRBV7-9 and TRBJ2-3, reads DTGVSQNPRHKITKRGQNVTFRCDPISEHNRLYWYRQTLGQGPEFLTYFQNEAQLEKSRLLSDRFSAERPKGSFSTLEIQRTEQGDSAMYLCASSLYSDTQYFGPGTRLTVL.

This clone appeared a single time. The genes are TRBV5-1 and TRBJ2-5; a weak D match, TRBD2 (7 bases). The length of the CDR3 is 17 residues. CDR1 SGHRS and CDR2 YFSETQ come from the germline V gene. The ends were cut back, 4 bases at V and 0 bases at J, with 19 bases in the middle. The CDR3 protein is CASSPPGAGAYQETQYF. The DNA of the CDR3 is TGCGCCAGCAGCCCACCTGGTGCGGGGGCGTACCAAGAGACCCAGTACTTC.

The V and J genes are TRBV7-9 and TRBJ1-3; no reliable D call. This CDR3 region has 16 residues. The germline V gene has CDR1 SEHNR and CDR2 FQNEAQ (reference sequence). V was shortened by 4 bases and J by 0 bases, with 13 bases between the two germline ends. In nucleotides, the CDR3 is TGTGCCAGCAGCTACACCGTGGCAGTCTCTGGAAACACCATATATTTT. Translation: CASSYTVAVSGNTIYF.

The genes are TRBV5-8 and TRBJ2-3; 9 bases are a match to TRBD2. CDR3 length equals 15 residues. V dropped 0 bases and J dropped 2; count of bases not matched to a gene: 1. Germline CDR1 and CDR2: SGHTS and YDEGEE. The CDR3 DNA follows: TGTGCCAGCAGCTTGGTAGCGGGAGACACAGATACGCAGTATTTT. Amino acid sequence: CASSLVAGDTDTQYF.

The chain combines TRBV5-1 with TRBJ1-1; no firm D call. The CDR3 covers 13 residues. Per the germline V gene, CDR1 is SGHRS and CDR2 is YFSETQ. V was trimmed by 5 bases and J by 4 bases, leaving 12 bases between them. The CDR3 spells CASSWARATEAFF. Written as DNA, the CDR3 is TGCGCCAGCAGTTGGGCCCGGGCCACTGAAGCTTTCTTT.

Details on this clone: In the same sample, other DNA sequences code for this CDR3. The chain uses TRBV5-4 and TRBJ2-1; D remains unclear. The CDR3 contains 13 residues. Germline V CDR1 and CDR2: SGHNT, YYREEE (reference sequence). V lost 5 bases, J lost 0 bases, and 6 bases lay in between. CDR3 DNA: TGTGCCAGCAGTCATAGCTCCTACAATGAGCAGTTCTTC. This encodes CASSHSSYNEQFF.

This chain joins TRBV19 and TRBJ1-1, with 8 positions matching TRBD1. The trim removed 1 base at V and 1 base at J, leaving 2 bases unmatched. The germline CDR1 and CDR2 sequences are LNHDA and SQIVND (reference sequence). The CDR3 loop spans 15 amino acids. The DNA for the CDR3 is TGTGCCAGTAGTATAGCCGGGACAGGGAACACTGAAGCTTTCTTT. This codes for CASSIAGTGNTEAFF.

The chain is built from TRBV9 and TRBJ1-2, with D hard to call. V was pared by 0 bases and J by 2 bases, with 11 bases between. The CDR3 is 15 amino acids. The V gene's germline CDR1 is SGDLS and CDR2 YYNGEE. CDR3 in DNA: TGTGCCAGCAGCGTAGGAGGTAGTCCCAACTATGGCTACACCTTC. It is translated as CASSVGGSPNYGYTF.

The chain carries TRBV5-5 and TRBJ1-5; the D is unclear. This CDR3 spans 15 amino acids. The V and J ends lost 2 bases and 0 bases respectively, with 9 bases between them. CDR1 and CDR2 (germline): SGHKS, YYEKEE (reference sequence). CDR3 loop: CASSLNLDSNQPQHF. CDR3 nucleotide sequence: TGTGCCAGCAGCTTAAACCTCGATAGCAATCAGCCCCAGCATTTT.

V usage is TRBV29-1 and J usage is TRBJ2-1; tentatively, D is TRBD1 (6 bases). Looked up from germline, CDR1 is SQVTM and CDR2 is ANQGSEA. V was cut by 4 bases and J by 8 bases, with 12 bases left in between. CDR3 length equals 12 residues. Here the CDR3 reads CSVVKQGYEQFF. The CDR3 DNA is TGCAGCGTTGTGAAACAGGGTTATGAGCAGTTCTTC.

The genes are TRBV6-6 and TRBJ2-7; 8 bases line up with TRBD2. CDR3 length: 15 amino acids. The V segment lost 0 bases and the J segment 6 bases; nucleotides outside the gene matches: 7. Germline V gene lookup returns CDR1 MNHNY and CDR2 SVGAGI (reference sequence). The CDR3 DNA sequence: TGTGCCAGCAGTTACTCCGGGACTAGAAGCGGCGAGCAGTACTTC. It codes for CASSYSGTRSGEQYF.

This clone has a single count. The rearrangement links TRBV7-9 to TRBJ2-1, with a tentative D call TRBD2 (6 bases). Germline CDR1 SEHNR, CDR2 FQNEAQ (reference sequence). V was cut by 4 bases and J by 10 bases, with 17 bases left in between. This CDR3 is 14 amino acids long. As DNA, the CDR3 is TGTGCCAGCAGCTCCCCTGGCAGCGCGGGGGAGCAGTTCTTC. Protein product: CASSSPGSAGEQFF. Together with reference TRBV7-9 and TRBJ2-1, the CDR3 gives the full variable domain: DTGVSQNPRHKITKRGQNVTFRCDPISEHNRLYWYRQTLGQGPEFLTYFQNEAQLEKSRLLSDRFSAERPKGSFSTLEIQRTEQGDSAMYLCASSSPGSAGEQFFGPGTRLTVL.

The chain has TRBV4-3 and TRBJ1-5; D possibly corresponds to TRBD1 (5 bases). With 0 bases removed from V and 3 bases from J, the gap between germline ends came to 9 bases. The V gene's germline CDR1 is LGHNA and CDR2 YSLEER. This CDR3 is built from 15 residues. The CDR3 here is CASSQDLQDNQPQHF. The CDR3 DNA reads as TGCGCCAGCAGCCAAGATTTACAGGACAATCAGCCCCAGCATTTT.

CDR3 amino acids: CASSQTHRVNTEAFF. The CDR3 DNA reads as TGCGCCAGCAGCCAAACTCACAGGGTGAACACTGAAGCTTTCTTT. The rearrangement links TRBV4-3 to TRBJ1-1; weak D call: TRBD1 (6 bases). CDR3 length: 15 residues. V lost 2 bases, J lost 0 bases, and 10 bases lay in between. CDR1 LGHNA and CDR2 YSLEER come from the germline V gene.

The CDR3, as DNA: TGTGCCGCCCACGCGGTGGCACACAGTTACGAGCAGTACTTC. Translation gives CAAHAVAHSYEQYF. The chain joins TRBV7-9 to TRBJ2-7; no reliable D call. V dropped 11 bases and J dropped 4 bases, with 21 bases sitting between them. The CDR3 is 14 amino acids. Germline V gene sequence: CDR1 SEHNR, CDR2 FQNEAQ (reference sequence). The full variable domain, its missing parts supplied by reference TRBV7-9 and TRBJ2-7, is DTGVSQNPRHKITKRGQNVTFRCDPISEHNRLYWYRQTLGQGPEFLTYFQNEAQLEKSRLLSDRFSAERPKGSFSTLEIQRTEQGDSAMYLCAAHAVAHSYEQYFGPGTRLTVT.

V and J are TRBV5-1 and TRBJ2-1, with 7 bases fitting TRBD2. Unmatched junction bases numbered 2, after V lost 2 bases and J lost 3 bases. CDR1 and CDR2 (germline): SGHRS, YFSETQ. The CDR3 covers 14 residues. The CDR3 is CASSFGTNYNEQFF. CDR3 sequence (DNA): TGCGCCAGCAGCTTCGGGACTAACTACAATGAGCAGTTCTTC.

The chain links TRBV25-1 to TRBJ1-1; perhaps TRBD1 as D (6 bases). CDR3 length: 13 residues. V dropped 10 bases and J dropped 8 bases, with 20 bases sitting between them. Germline-derived CDR1 and CDR2 are MGHDK and SYGVNS. CDR3: CATAGGAPGEAFF. The CDR3 nucleotides are TGTGCCACCGCGGGGGGGGCACCGGGGGAAGCTTTCTTT.